The present entry profiles one T cell receptor beta chain with its context. This record belongs to a study of blood T cell repertoires in COVID-19. Trimming left V 7 bases short and J 0 bases short, with 13 bases between. The CDR3 loop spans 15 amino acids. Germline CDR1 SNHLY, CDR2 FYNNEI. The assay was immunoSEQ multiplex PCR, and TCRdb's table has in-frame clones only and misses some. Among about 220,000 clones listed, approximately 85% were seen once. Sequencing was performed on peripheral blood. This chain uses TRBV2 with TRBJ1-3, with D possibly matching TRBD1 (5 bases). The source is a woman in her 70s with COVID-19, enrolled during active disease. This CDR3 is CASTGRGNSGNTIYF. The CDR3 DNA follows: TGTGCCAGCACGGGGCGGGGAAACTCTGGAAACACCATATATTTT.